Presented here are 9 T cell receptor beta chains from one specimen sequenced in a study of shared clonotypes between healthy human individuals. Sequencing used immunoSEQ multiplex PCR; TCRdb keeps in-frame clones, though not all of them. The data hold nearly 1,000,000 clones, with approximately 76% observed a single time. Sequencing input: memory CD4+ T cells sorted from blood. Specified subset: CD45RA-negative fraction. The receptors shown here come from a man aged 18 to 29 in good health.

This rearrangement joins TRBV5-3 to TRBJ2-5; D gene ambiguous. TRBV5-3 is assigned to the ORF class and has an uncertain function. V was trimmed by 5 bases and J by 4 bases, leaving 12 bases between them. The CDR3 loop spans 13 amino acids. CDR3 protein: CARRIPGPETQYF. DNA for the CDR3: TGTGCCAGAAGGATCCCAGGCCCAGAGACCCAGTACTTC.

This chain connects TRBV9 to TRBJ2-3; tentatively, D is TRBD1 (6 bases). The CDR3 is 15 residues long. Germline values: CDR1 SGDLS, CDR2 YYNGEE. Trimming took off 3 bases at V and 9 bases at J, with 20 bases between the two ends. CDR3 sequence: CASSADGYSGDTQYF. In DNA, the CDR3 is TGTGCCAGCAGCGCCGACGGGTACTCAGGGGACACGCAGTATTTT.

The V call is TRBV2, the J call TRBJ2-5, with a possible D match to TRBD1 (6 bases). V was trimmed by 7 bases and J by 9 bases, leaving 18 bases between them. Germline values: CDR1 SNHLY, CDR2 FYNNEI. The CDR3 spans 13 residues. CDR3 bases: TGTGCCAGCACTCTCGGACAGTTCAGGGCCCAGTACTTC. Its translation is CASTLGQFRAQYF.

The V gene is TRBV4-1, the J gene TRBJ2-1; TRBD2 aligns across 10 bases. Germline CDR1 and CDR2: MGHRA and YSYEKL. The CDR3 is 17 amino acids. V dropped 1 base and J dropped 3; count of bases not matched to a gene: 6. CDR3 coding DNA: TGCGCCAGCAGCCAAGGCTCGTTAGCGGGGGGCTACAATGAGCAGTTCTTC. Encoded protein: CASSQGSLAGGYNEQFF.

This clone came up a few times. The rearrangement links TRBV7-2 to TRBJ1-1; D gene unclear. The CDR3 covers 14 residues. V shed 5 bases and J shed 1 base, with 11 bases lying between them. The V gene's germline CDR1 is SGHTA and CDR2 FQGNSA. CDR3 region: CASSTPSENTEAFF. CDR3 sequence (DNA): TGTGCCAGCAGCACCCCCTCAGAGAACACTGAAGCTTTCTTT.

The gene calls are TRBV7-2 and TRBJ1-4; tentatively, D is TRBD1 (5 bases). Trimming took 4 bases from V and 2 from J, leaving 11 bases between them. CDR3 size: 15 residues. CDR1 is SGHTA, CDR2 FQGNSA, per germline. The CDR3 region is CASSSRGRTNEKLFF. The CDR3 region has the DNA TGTGCCAGCAGCTCTCGGGGGAGGACTAATGAAAAACTGTTTTTT.

This clone was picked up one time. The rearrangement uses TRBV5-6 and TRBJ1-4, with D unresolved. The V and J ends lost 0 bases and 2 bases respectively, with 8 bases between them. Per germline, CDR1 SGHDT and CDR2 YYEEEE. CDR3 length equals 15 residues. Written as DNA, the CDR3 is TGTGCCAGCAGCTTGGTAAAGTCCACTAATGAAAAACTGTTTTTT. Amino acids: CASSLVKSTNEKLFF. Based on the CDR3 plus reference TRBV5-6 and TRBJ1-4, the full variable domain is DAGVTQSPTHLIKTRGQQVTLRCSPKSGHDTVSWYQQALGQGPQFIFQYYEEEERQRGNFPDRFSGHQFPNYSSELNVNALLLGDSALYLCASSLVKSTNEKLFFGSGTQLSVL.

The chain links TRBV30 to TRBJ1-5, with D tentatively TRBD1 (5 bases). The germline V and J ends were trimmed by 1 base and 4 bases, with 11 bases remaining between them. The V gene's germline CDR1 is GTSNPN and CDR2 SVGIG (reference sequence). The CDR3 has 14 amino acids. The CDR3 is CAWSDKGANQPQHF. CDR3 nucleotides: TGTGCCTGGAGTGATAAAGGGGCTAATCAGCCCCAGCATTTT. The variable domain in full, completed from reference TRBV30 and TRBJ1-5, reads SQTIHQWPATLVQPVGSPLSLECTVEGTSNPNLYWYRQAAGRGLQLLFYSVGIGQISSEVPQNLSASRPQDRQFILSSKKLLLSDSGFYLCAWSDKGANQPQHFGDGTRLSIL.

The chain employs TRBV7-2 and TRBJ1-1; 8 bases agree with TRBD1. V lost 4 bases and J lost 1; bases outside the gene matches: 5. This CDR3 comprises 15 residues. Per the germline V gene, CDR1 is SGHTA and CDR2 is FQGNSA. The CDR3 loop reads CASSSRGTGNTEAFF. For the CDR3, the DNA is TGTGCCAGCAGCTCTCGCGGGACAGGGAACACTGAAGCTTTCTTT.